The 19 T cell receptor beta chains presented below share a single source sample, sequenced in a study of cytomegalovirus exposure and HLA in healthy donors. Measured with immunoSEQ multiplex PCR; TCRdb has only the in-frame clones, and not every one. The data show 200,000 to 300,000 clones, with about 90% seen just once and around 12% held by the top ten. Input material: PBMCs. The receptors shown here come from a man between 18 and 35 years old in good health and CMV-seropositive.

The chain has TRBV6-5 and TRBJ2-3, with a tentative D call TRBD2 (6 bases). V was cut by 0 bases and J by 4 bases, with 11 bases left in between. The CDR3 covers 15 residues. In germline, CDR1 is MNHEY, CDR2 SVGAGI. In DNA, the CDR3 is TGTGCCAGCAGTTACTCCCGGGAGAGGGCAGATACGCAGTATTTT. Translated: CASSYSRERADTQYF.

This clone was seen a handful of times. V usage is TRBV21-1 and J usage is TRBJ1-1. TRBV21-1 is marked as a pseudogene. This CDR3 has 12 residues. Here the CDR3 reads CASSKGNTEAFF. CDR3 in DNA: TGTGCCAGCAGCAAGGGGAATACTGAAGCTTTCTTT.

The chain employs TRBV10-3 and TRBJ2-7; 15 bases are a match to TRBD2. The CDR3 length is 15 residues. J was trimmed by 4 bases and V by 4 bases; bases with no gene match: 2. CDR1 and CDR2 (germline): ENHRY, SYGVKD. This CDR3 reads CAISAGLAGGYEQYF. The CDR3 region has the DNA TGTGCCATCAGTGCGGGACTAGCGGGAGGTTACGAGCAGTACTTC.

The chain employs TRBV6-1 and TRBJ1-1; no definite D call. CDR3 length: 13 residues. The V and J ends lost 2 bases and 2 bases respectively, with 6 bases between them. CDR1 and CDR2 (germline): MNHNS, SASEGT. Here the CDR3 DNA reads TGTGCCAGCAGTGAATACCACAACACTGAAGCTTTCTTT. It is translated as CASSEYHNTEAFF.

J is TRBJ1-1 and V is TRBV30; D remains unclear. The germline CDR1 and CDR2 sequences are GTSNPN and SVGIG (reference sequence). The CDR3 is made up of 11 amino acids. V dropped 0 bases and J dropped 8 bases, with 7 bases sitting between them. DNA of the CDR3: TGTGCCTGGAGTGTAGGGCAAGAAGCTTTCTTT. Translated: CAWSVGQEAFF.

The J gene is TRBJ1-1, the V gene TRBV4-1; TRBD1 matches at 8 bases. Losses at the gene ends were 7 bases for V and 7 bases for J; bases not matched to a gene: 14. CDR1 and CDR2 from the germline V gene are MGHRA and YSYEKL. The CDR3 contains 15 residues. CDR3 sequence (DNA): TGCGCCAGCAAACCTCCAATCAGGGGGCGAGTTGAAGCTTTCTTT. Translation: CASKPPIRGRVEAFF.

The V gene is TRBV4-3, the J gene TRBJ2-2; D remains ambiguous. V was clipped by 2 bases and J by 1 base, with 11 bases between them. The CDR3 spans 16 residues. Germline CDR1 reads LGHNA; CDR2 reads YSLEER. CDR3 nucleotides: TGCGCCAGCAGCCAAATGAGTCGGATGAACACCGGGGAGCTGTTTTTT. Translating gives CASSQMSRMNTGELFF.

V and J are TRBV6-5 and TRBJ2-7; TRBD1 might be the D (6 bases). The ends were cut back, 6 bases at V and 2 bases at J, with 11 bases in the middle. The CDR3 is 13 amino acids. Germline CDR1 MNHEY, CDR2 SVGAGI. Here the CDR3 reads CASSQGGTYEQYF. Here the CDR3 DNA reads TGTGCCAGCAGCCAAGGGGGAACCTACGAGCAGTACTTC.

This clone was found a few times. V usage is TRBV11-2 and J usage is TRBJ2-7; TRBD2 agrees at 9 bases. Unmatched junction bases numbered 17, after V lost 6 bases and J lost 5 bases. The CDR3 covers 17 residues. Germline V gives CDR1 SGHAT, CDR2 FQNNGV. The DNA of the CDR3 is TGTGCCAGCAGTAAGAGGGCCGTGGGACTAGCTATCCACGAGCAGTACTTC. Encoded protein: CASSKRAVGLAIHEQYF. Full variable domain (remainder filled in from reference TRBV11-2 and TRBJ2-7): EAGVAQSPRYKIIEKRQSVAFWCNPISGHATLYWYQQILGQGPKLLIQFQNNGVVDDSQLPKDRFSAERLKGVDSTLKIQPAKLEDSAVYLCASSKRAVGLAIHEQYFGPGTRLTVT.

The V and J genes are TRBV11-2 and TRBJ2-1; D might be TRBD1 (5 bases). CDR3 length: 15 residues. Per the germline V gene, CDR1 is SGHAT and CDR2 is FQNNGV. With 3 bases removed from V and 2 bases from J, the gap between germline ends came to 11 bases. This CDR3 is CASSFGQGPYNEQFF. Written as DNA, the CDR3 is TGTGCCAGCAGCTTCGGGCAGGGCCCCTACAATGAGCAGTTCTTC. The variable domain in full, with the rest retrieved from reference TRBV11-2 and TRBJ2-1, is EAGVAQSPRYKIIEKRQSVAFWCNPISGHATLYWYQQILGQGPKLLIQFQNNGVVDDSQLPKDRFSAERLKGVDSTLKIQPAKLEDSAVYLCASSFGQGPYNEQFFGPGTRLTVL.

The rearrangement joins TRBV6-1 to TRBJ2-7, with D possibly being TRBD1 or TRBD2 (5 bases each). This CDR3 is 12 amino acids long. Per the germline V gene, CDR1 is MNHNS and CDR2 is SASEGT. V shed 6 bases and J shed 6 bases, with 12 bases lying between them. DNA of the CDR3: TGTGCCAGCAGGGATGGGGCGGGCGAGCAGTACTTC. Translating it yields CASRDGAGEQYF.

A few counts support this clone. DNA of the CDR3: TGTGCCAGCAGTGAAGAGATGGGGTACGCTGAAGCTTTCTTT. This sequence encodes CASSEEMGYAEAFF. J is TRBJ1-1 and V is TRBV6-1; unclear D gene. The germline V gene encodes CDR1 MNHNS and CDR2 SASEGT. V was shortened by 1 base and J by 6 bases, with 12 bases between the two germline ends. The CDR3 consists of 14 residues.

The chain couples TRBV6-1 to TRBJ1-5, with D possibly TRBD1 on 6 matching bases. The V gene's germline CDR1 is MNHNS and CDR2 SASEGT. Deletions cut 7 bases from V and 5 bases from J, with 18 bases between. The CDR3 has 15 residues. CDR3 region: CASNAVIGGDQPQHF. The CDR3 DNA follows: TGTGCCAGCAATGCGGTCATCGGGGGCGATCAGCCCCAGCATTTT.

This chain joins TRBV5-6 and TRBJ1-5, with D hard to call. The CDR3 spans 16 residues. V dropped 1 base and J dropped 0 bases, with 11 bases sitting between them. Germline loops: CDR1 SGHDT, CDR2 YYEEEE. CDR3 coding DNA: TGTGCCAGCAGCTTGTTGCCAGTTTATAGCAATCAGCCCCAGCATTTT. Translating it yields CASSLLPVYSNQPQHF.

The chain recombines TRBV6-5 with TRBJ2-7, with D possibly TRBD2 on 6 matching bases. This CDR3 contains 15 residues. CDR1 is MNHEY, CDR2 SVGAGI, per germline. V dropped 6 bases and J dropped 6 bases, with 21 bases sitting between them. The CDR3 is CASSRSPGLPSEQYF. CDR3 DNA: TGTGCCAGCAGCCGATCCCCGGGACTCCCCTCCGAGCAGTACTTC.

CDR3 amino acids: CASSPYVSSYEQYF. In nucleotides, the CDR3 is TGTGCCAGCAGTCCCTATGTCAGCTCCTACGAGCAGTACTTC. The rearrangement links TRBV28 to TRBJ2-7; D ambiguous. CDR1 is MDHEN, CDR2 SYDVKM, per germline. Between the trimmed V and J ends, which lost 5 bases and 0 bases, there was a span of 11 bases. The CDR3 totals 14 residues.

The CDR3 region is CASSVVGSGNLGIGEQFF. DNA for the CDR3: TGTGCCAGCAGCGTAGTGGGTAGCGGGAACCTGGGAATTGGTGAGCAGTTCTTC. This chain links TRBV9 with TRBJ2-1; 8 bases agree with TRBD2. The CDR3 contains 18 residues. Trimming took 0 bases from V and 9 from J; bases not matched to a gene: 17. CDR1 SGDLS and CDR2 YYNGEE come from the germline V gene.

The count of this clone is one. The rearrangement links TRBV23-1 to TRBJ2-7; 9 bases map to TRBD2. TRBV23-1 is flagged as an ORF with uncertain function. After removal of 11 bases from V and 3 bases from J, the junction contained 8 bases not matched to a gene. The CDR3 totals 13 residues. The CDR3 loop reads CASNRREGYEQYF. The CDR3 DNA follows: TGCGCCTCGAACCGGCGGGAGGGCTACGAGCAGTACTTC.

The chain is built from TRBV27 and TRBJ2-7; 8 nucleotides line up with TRBD2. Trimming cost V 6 bases and J 5 bases; bases outside gene matches: 6. CDR1 MNHEY and CDR2 SMNVEV come from the germline V gene (reference sequence). The CDR3 is made up of 13 amino acids. CDR3 sequence: CASRPSGSHEQYF. The DNA for the CDR3 is TGTGCCAGCAGGCCGAGCGGGAGCCACGAGCAGTACTTC.